A single sample is the source of the 5 T cell receptor beta chains below, sequenced in a study of tumor-infiltrating lymphocytes in primary liver carcinoma. Unsorted bulk tissue of about 20-32 mg yielded co-extracted RNA and DNA. Priming with a constant-region primer yielded TCR beta cDNA from about 500 ng total RNA. Slightly modified ARM-PCR with three nested multiplex PCR rounds yielded TCR beta libraries. Forward primers for TRBV1-TRBV30 and a C-beta reverse primer served the first two PCR rounds, at 10 cycles each. MiXCR was run by TCRdb on the multiplex PCR reads, yielding one entry per CDR3 protein. The profile shows tens of thousands of distinct CDR3 sequences, 69% of them singletons. Sample: tumor-adjacent normal liver tissue. The receptors were gathered from a man in his forties or fifties with primary liver carcinoma and hepatitis B virus infection.

Points on this clonotype: This may be a read error, as it is one base from a much larger clone. The chain joins TRBV28 to TRBJ1-3, with D tentatively TRBD1 (5 bases). V shed 10 bases and J shed 0 bases, with 13 bases lying between them. Germline CDR1 is MDHEN and CDR2 is SYDVKM. The CDR3 has 14 residues. The CDR3 protein is CATSTDLSGNTIYF. CDR3 bases: TGTGCCACCTCGACAGATCTCTCTGGAAACACCATATATTTT.

The rearrangement uses TRBV6-1 and TRBJ1-3; D remains ambiguous. This CDR3 has 13 amino acids. The V gene's germline CDR1 is MNHNS and CDR2 SASEGT. V dropped 1 base and J dropped 4 bases, with 5 bases sitting between them. DNA for the CDR3: TGTGCCAGCAGTGAAGAGAGGGGAAACACCATATATTTT. It is translated as CASSEERGNTIYF.

Concerning this clonotype itself: The junction does not match germline at one end; this may be a read error. The chain joins TRBV11-2 to TRBJ1-2; D not certain. Germline lookup yields CDR1 SGHAT and CDR2 FQNNGV. The CDR3 consists of 15 residues. The CDR3: CASSFSELFLEGCTF. CDR3 nucleotides: TGTGCCAGCAGCTTTTCTGAGCTTTTTCTTGAGGGCTGCACCTTC.

About this clonotype itself: One end of the junction fails to match germline, which may point to a read error. The rearrangement uses TRBV5-1 and TRBJ2-1, with TRBD2 matching 13 bases. Germline CDR1 and CDR2: SGHRS and YFSETQ. The CDR3 totals 18 residues. CDR3 coding DNA: TGCGCCAGAAGCTCTACCGGACTAGCGGGAGCGGTGAACCATGAACAGTTCTTC. It specifies CARSSTGLAGAVNHEQFF.

As to this clonotype: This sequence may be a read error, since a much larger clone differs from it by one base. This chain joins TRBV29-1 and TRBJ2-7, with 7 bases matching TRBD1. CDR3 length: 10 amino acids. Per the germline V gene, CDR1 is SQVTM and CDR2 is ANQGSEA. The DNA for the CDR3 is TGCAACGTTGGGACAGACGAGCAGTACTTC. It translates to CNVGTDEQYF.